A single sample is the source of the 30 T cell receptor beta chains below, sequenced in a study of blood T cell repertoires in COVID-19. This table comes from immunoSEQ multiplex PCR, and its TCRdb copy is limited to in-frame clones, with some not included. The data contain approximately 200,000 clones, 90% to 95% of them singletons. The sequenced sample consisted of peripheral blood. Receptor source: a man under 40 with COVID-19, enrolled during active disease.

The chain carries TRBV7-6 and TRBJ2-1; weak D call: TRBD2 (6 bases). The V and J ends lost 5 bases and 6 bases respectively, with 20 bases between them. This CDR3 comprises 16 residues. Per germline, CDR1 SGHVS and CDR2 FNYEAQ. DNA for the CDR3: TGTGCCAGCAGCCCAAGAGCGGGCTGGGGAAGCAATGAGCAGTTCTTC. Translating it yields CASSPRAGWGSNEQFF.

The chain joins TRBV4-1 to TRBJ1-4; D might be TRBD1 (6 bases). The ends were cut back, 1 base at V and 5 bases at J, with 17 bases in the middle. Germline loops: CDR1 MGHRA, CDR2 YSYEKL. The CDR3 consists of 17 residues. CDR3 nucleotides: TGCGCCAGCAGCCAAGGCCCTCAGGGGACAAAGAATGAAAAACTGTTTTTT. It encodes CASSQGPQGTKNEKLFF.

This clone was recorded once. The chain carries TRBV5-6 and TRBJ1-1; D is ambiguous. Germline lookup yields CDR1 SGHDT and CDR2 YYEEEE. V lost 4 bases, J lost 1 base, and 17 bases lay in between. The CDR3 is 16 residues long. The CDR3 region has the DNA TGTGCCAGCAGCCTCGAAACCCTCGGTAGGAACACTGAAGCTTTCTTT. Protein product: CASSLETLGRNTEAFF.

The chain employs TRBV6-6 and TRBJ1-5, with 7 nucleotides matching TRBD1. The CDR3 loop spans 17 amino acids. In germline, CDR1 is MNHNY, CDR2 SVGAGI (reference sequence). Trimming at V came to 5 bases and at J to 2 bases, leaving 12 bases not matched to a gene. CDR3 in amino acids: CASSPIQGDGGNQPQHF. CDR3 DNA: TGTGCCAGCAGTCCCATTCAGGGGGATGGGGGCAATCAGCCCCAGCATTTT.

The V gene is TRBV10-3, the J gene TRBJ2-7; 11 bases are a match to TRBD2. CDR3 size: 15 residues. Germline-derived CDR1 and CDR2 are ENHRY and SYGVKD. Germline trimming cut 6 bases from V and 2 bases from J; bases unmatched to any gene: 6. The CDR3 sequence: CAIRSLAGGAYEQYF. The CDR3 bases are TGTGCCATCAGATCTTTAGCGGGGGGGGCCTACGAGCAGTACTTC.

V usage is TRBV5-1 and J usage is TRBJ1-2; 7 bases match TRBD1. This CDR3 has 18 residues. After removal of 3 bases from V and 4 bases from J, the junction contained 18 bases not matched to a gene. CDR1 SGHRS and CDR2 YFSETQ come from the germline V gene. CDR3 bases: TGCGCCAGCAGCTCCCGCCCTGATACAGGGGTAGGGGCCTATGGCTACACCTTC. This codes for CASSSRPDTGVGAYGYTF.

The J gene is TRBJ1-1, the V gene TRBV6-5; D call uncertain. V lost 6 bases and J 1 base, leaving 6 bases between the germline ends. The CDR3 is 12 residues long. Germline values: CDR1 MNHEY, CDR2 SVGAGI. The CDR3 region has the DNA TGTGCCAGCAGAACACCGAACACTGAAGCTTTCTTT. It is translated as CASRTPNTEAFF.

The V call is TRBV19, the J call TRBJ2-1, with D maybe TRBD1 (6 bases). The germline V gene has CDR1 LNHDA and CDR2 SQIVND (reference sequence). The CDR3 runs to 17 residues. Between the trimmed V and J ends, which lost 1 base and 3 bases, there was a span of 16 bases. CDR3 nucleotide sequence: TGTGCCAGTAGTATAGCCGCAGGGGCCTTATACTACAATGAGCAGTTCTTC. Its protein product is CASSIAAGALYYNEQFF.

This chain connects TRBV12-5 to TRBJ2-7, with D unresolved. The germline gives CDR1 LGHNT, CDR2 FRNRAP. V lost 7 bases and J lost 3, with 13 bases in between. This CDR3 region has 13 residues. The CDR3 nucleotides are TGTGCTAGTGAGGAAGCAGGTTTCTACGAGCAGTACTTC. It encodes CASEEAGFYEQYF. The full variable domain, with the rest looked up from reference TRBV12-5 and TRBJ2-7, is DARVTQTPRHKVTEMGQEVTMRCQPILGHNTVFWYRQTMMQGLELLAYFRNRAPLDDSGMPKDRFSAEMPDATLATLKIQPSEPRDSAVYFCASEEAGFYEQYFGPGTRLTVT.

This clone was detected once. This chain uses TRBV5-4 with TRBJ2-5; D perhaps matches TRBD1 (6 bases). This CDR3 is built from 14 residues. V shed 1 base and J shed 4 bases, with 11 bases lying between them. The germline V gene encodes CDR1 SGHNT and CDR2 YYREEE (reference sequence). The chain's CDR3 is CASSLPQGLETQYF. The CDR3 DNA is TGTGCCAGCAGCTTGCCGCAGGGGTTAGAGACCCAGTACTTC.

The CDR3 here is CASQRPGQGTTEAFF. CDR3 nucleotide sequence: TGTGCCAGCCAAAGGCCGGGACAGGGGACCACTGAAGCTTTCTTT. This chain connects TRBV19 to TRBJ1-1, with 10 positions matching TRBD1. Germline V gene data show CDR1 as LNHDA and CDR2 as SQIVND (reference sequence). This CDR3 region has 15 residues. After removal of 9 bases from V and 4 bases from J, the junction contained 11 bases not matched to a gene.

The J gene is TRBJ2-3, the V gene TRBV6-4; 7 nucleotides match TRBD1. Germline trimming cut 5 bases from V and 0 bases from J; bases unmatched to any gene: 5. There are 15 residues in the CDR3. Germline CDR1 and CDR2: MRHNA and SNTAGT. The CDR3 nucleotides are TGTGCCAGCAGTCAGGGGGAAGCTAGCACAGATACGCAGTATTTT. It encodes CASSQGEASTDTQYF.

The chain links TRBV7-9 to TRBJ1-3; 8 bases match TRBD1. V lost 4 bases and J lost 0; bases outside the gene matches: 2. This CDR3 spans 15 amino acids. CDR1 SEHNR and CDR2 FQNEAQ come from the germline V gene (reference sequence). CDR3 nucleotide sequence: TGTGCCAGCAGCTACACAGGGGGCTCTGGAAACACCATATATTTT. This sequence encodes CASSYTGGSGNTIYF.

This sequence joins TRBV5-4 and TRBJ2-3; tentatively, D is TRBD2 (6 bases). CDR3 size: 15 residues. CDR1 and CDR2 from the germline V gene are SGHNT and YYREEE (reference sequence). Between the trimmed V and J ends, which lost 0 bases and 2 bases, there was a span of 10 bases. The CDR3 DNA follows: TGTGCCAGCAGCTTGGCCGCGGGGACCACAGATACGCAGTATTTT. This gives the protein CASSLAAGTTDTQYF.

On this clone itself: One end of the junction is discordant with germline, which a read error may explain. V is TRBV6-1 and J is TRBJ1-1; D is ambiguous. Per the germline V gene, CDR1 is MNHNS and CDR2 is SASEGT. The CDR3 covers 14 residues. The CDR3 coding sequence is TGTGCCAGCAGTGACCGGGAAATGAACACTGAGGCTTTCTTT. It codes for CASSDREMNTEAFF.

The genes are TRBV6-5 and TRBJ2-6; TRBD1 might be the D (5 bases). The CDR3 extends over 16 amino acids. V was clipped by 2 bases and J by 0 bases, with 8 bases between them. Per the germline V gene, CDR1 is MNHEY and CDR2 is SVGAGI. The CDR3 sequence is CASSYRQFSGANVLTF. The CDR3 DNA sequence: TGTGCCAGCAGTTACCGACAGTTCTCTGGGGCCAACGTCCTGACTTTC.

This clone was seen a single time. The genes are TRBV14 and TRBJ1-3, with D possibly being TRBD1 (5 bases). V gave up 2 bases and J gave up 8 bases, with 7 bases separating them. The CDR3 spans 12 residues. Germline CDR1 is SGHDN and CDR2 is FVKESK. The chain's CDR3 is CASSQQGDTIYF. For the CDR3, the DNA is TGTGCCAGCAGCCAACAGGGCGACACCATATATTTT.

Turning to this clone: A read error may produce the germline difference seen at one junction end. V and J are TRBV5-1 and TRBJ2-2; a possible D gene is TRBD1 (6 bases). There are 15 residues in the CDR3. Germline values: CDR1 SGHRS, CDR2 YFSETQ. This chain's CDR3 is CASSLVQGNAGELFF. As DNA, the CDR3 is TGCGCCAGCAGCTTGGTTCAGGGGAACGCCGGGGAGCTGTTTTTT.

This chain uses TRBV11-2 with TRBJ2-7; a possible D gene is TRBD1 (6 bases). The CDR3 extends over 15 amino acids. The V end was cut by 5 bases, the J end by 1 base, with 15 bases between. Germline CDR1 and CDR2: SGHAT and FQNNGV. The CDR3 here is CASSKNQGLSYEQYF. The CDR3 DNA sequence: TGTGCCAGCAGCAAAAACCAGGGGTTATCCTACGAGCAGTACTTC.

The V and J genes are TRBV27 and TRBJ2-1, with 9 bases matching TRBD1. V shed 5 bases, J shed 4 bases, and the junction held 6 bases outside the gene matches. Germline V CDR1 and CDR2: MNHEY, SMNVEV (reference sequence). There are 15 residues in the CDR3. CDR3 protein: CASSPDRGFYNEQFF. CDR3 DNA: TGTGCCAGCAGTCCGGACAGGGGATTTTACAATGAGCAGTTCTTC.

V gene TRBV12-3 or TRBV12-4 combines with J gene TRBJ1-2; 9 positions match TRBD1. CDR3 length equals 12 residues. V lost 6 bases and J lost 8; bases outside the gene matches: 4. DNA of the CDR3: TGTGCCAGCAGGGCGGACAGGGGCGGCTACACCTTC. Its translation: CASRADRGGYTF.

Written as DNA, the CDR3 is TGTGCCTTCCTAGGGACAGGGTCCCTCTGGAACACTGAAGCTTTCTTT. Its protein product is CAFLGTGSLWNTEAFF. V is TRBV30 and J is TRBJ1-1; 9 bases align to TRBD1. The CDR3 is 16 residues long. The junction had 13 bases not matched to a gene; V was cut back by 7 bases and J by 1 base. Germline CDR1 GTSNPN, CDR2 SVGIG (reference sequence).

The CDR3 reads CASSLGRGLTDTQYF. Here the CDR3 DNA reads TGCGCCAGCAGCCTCGGGCGGGGCCTCACAGATACGCAGTATTTT. The chain joins TRBV5-1 to TRBJ2-3; weak D call: TRBD2 (6 bases). The V end was cut by 4 bases, the J end by 2 bases, with 14 bases between. CDR1 and CDR2 (germline): SGHRS, YFSETQ. This CDR3 region has 15 residues.

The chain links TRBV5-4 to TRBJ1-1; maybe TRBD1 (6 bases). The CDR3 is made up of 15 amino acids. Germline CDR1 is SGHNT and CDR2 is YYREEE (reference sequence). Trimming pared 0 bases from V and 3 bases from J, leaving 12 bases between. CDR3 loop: CASSLAQGPYTEAFF. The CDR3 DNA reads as TGTGCCAGCAGCTTGGCCCAGGGGCCCTACACTGAAGCTTTCTTT.

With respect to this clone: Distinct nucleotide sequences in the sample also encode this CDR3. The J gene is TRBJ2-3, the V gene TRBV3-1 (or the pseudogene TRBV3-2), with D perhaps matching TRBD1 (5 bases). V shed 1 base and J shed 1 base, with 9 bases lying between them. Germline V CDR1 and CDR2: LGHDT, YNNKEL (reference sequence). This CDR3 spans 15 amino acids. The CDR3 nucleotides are TGTGCCAGCAGCCAAGGAGGCAGGGGCACAGATACGCAGTATTTT. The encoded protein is CASSQGGRGTDTQYF.

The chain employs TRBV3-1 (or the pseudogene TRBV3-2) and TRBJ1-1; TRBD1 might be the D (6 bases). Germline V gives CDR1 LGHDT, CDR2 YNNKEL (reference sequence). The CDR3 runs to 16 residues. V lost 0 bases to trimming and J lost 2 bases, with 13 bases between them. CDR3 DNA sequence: TGTGCCAGCAGCCAAGAAGTGGGGGCGCAAAACACTGAAGCTTTCTTT. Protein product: CASSQEVGAQNTEAFF.

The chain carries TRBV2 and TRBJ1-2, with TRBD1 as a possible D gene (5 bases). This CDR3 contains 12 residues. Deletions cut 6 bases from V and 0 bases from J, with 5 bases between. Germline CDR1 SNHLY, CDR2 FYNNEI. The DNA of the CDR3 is TGTGCCAGCAGCAGGGCTAACTATGGCTACACCTTC. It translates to CASSRANYGYTF. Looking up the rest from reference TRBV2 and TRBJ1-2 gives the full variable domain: EPEVTQTPSHQVTQMGQEVILRCVPISNHLYFYWYRQILGQKVEFLVSFYNNEISEKSEIFDDQFSVERPDGSNFTLKIRSTKLEDSAMYFCASSRANYGYTFGSGTRLTVV.

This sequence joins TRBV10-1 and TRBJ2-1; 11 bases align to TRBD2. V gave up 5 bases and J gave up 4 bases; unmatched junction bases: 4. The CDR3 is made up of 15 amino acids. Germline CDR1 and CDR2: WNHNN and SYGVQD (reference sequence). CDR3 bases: TGCGCCAGCAGTCGAGTAGCGGGGGGGTACAATGAGCAGTTCTTC. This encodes CASSRVAGGYNEQFF.

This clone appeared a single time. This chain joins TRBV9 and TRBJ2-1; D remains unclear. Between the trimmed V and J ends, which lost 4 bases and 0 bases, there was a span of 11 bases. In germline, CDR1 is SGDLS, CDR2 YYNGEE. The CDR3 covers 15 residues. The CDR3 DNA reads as TGTGCCAGCAGCTTTAGCTCCGGCTCCTACAATGAGCAGTTCTTC. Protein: CASSFSSGSYNEQFF.

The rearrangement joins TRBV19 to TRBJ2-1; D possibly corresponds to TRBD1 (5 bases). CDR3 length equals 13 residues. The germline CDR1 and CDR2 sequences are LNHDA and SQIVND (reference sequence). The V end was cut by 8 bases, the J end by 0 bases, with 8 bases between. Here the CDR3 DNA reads TGTGCCAGTGGAGACAGCTCCTACAATGAGCAGTTCTTC. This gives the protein CASGDSSYNEQFF.